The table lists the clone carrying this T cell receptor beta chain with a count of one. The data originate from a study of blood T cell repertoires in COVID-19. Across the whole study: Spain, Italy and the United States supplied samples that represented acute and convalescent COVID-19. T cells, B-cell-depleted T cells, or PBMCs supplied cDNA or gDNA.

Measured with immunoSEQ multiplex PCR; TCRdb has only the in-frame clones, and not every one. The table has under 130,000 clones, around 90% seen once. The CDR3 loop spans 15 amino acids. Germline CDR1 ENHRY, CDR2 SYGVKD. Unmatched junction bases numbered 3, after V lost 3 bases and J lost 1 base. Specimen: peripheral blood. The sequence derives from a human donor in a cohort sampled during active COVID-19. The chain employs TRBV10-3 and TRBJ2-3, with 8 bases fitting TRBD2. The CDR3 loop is CAISEAAGGTDTQYF. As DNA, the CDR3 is TGTGCCATCAGTGAAGCAGCGGGAGGCACAGATACGCAGTATTTT.